The sample holds one count of the clone carrying this TCR beta chain. Its antigen remains unidentified. V trimming: 4 bases; J trimming: 7 bases; junction bases outside the gene matches: 6. Germline lookup yields CDR1 SGHRS and CDR2 YFSETQ. The CDR3 extends over 15 amino acids. This PCR relied on a set of 60 Vbeta primers and 13 Jbeta primers. Sequencing was performed with immunoSEQ multiplex PCR; in TCRdb, only in-frame clones are kept and a portion is missing. Of some 69,000 clones listed, under 80% are singletons. The data belong to a study of cytomegalovirus exposure and HLA in healthy donors. Study outcomes and limitations: Later on, a genetic analysis was performed. It linked a missense variant in DCLRE1C with V- and J-gene trimming of TCR beta.

The chain links TRBV5-1 to TRBJ1-6, with 9 bases lining up with TRBD1. The sample consisted of PBMCs. The receptor's source is a male donor in good health and CMV-seropositive. The CDR3 protein is CASSIGQGNNSPLHF. CDR3 in DNA: TGCGCCAGCAGCATCGGACAGGGGAACAATTCACCCCTCCACTTT.